This T cell receptor (beta chain) was identified during a study of CD8+CD57+ T cells in acquired aplastic anemia. In its sample, this clonotype was seen many times. This CDR3 comprises 14 residues. Trimming cost V 5 bases and J 0 bases, with 9 bases left between them. The template for TCR beta VDJ and CDR3 sequence profiling was genomic DNA. TCRdb reprocessed the reads via MiXCR and lists one record per CDR3 protein. Counted here are 110,000 or so distinct CDR3 sequences, roughly 51% occurring once; the ten biggest clones make up roughly a third. The receptor's source is a human donor in good health, serving as a control. Sequencing input: sorted CD4+, CD8+, or CD8+CD57+ T cells (not recorded which) from PBMCs. This sequence joins TRBV12-3 or TRBV12-4 and TRBJ2-3; D not certain. The CDR3 sequence is CASSREISTDTQYF. CDR3 in DNA: TGTGCCAGCAGTCGTGAAATAAGCACAGATACGCAGTATTTT.